Below are 2 T cell receptor beta chains sequenced from a single sample in a study of blood T cells in healthy people across ages. Alongside a J-beta primer mix, a sample-barcoded 5' primer served in a second PCR lasting about 6 to 12 cycles. TCRdb ran MiXCR on the 5' RACE reads and lists one entry per CDR3 protein. The sample yields under 1,100,000 distinct CDR3 sequences, roughly a quarter seen once. These data were also reused for a study on T cells of mothers and their children.

The source material was blood. The receptors stem from a girl aged 2-10 years in good health.

The chain has TRBV20-1 and TRBJ2-5; a weak D match, TRBD2 (5 bases). The J call is in doubt because the DNA end fits TRBJ2-7 better. Germline V gene data show CDR1 as DFQATT and CDR2 as SNEGSKA (reference sequence). CDR3 length: 14 amino acids. The CDR3 bases are TGCAGTGCTCGGGATGACGTAAGTTCCTACGAGCAGTACTTC. Its protein product is CSARDDVSSYEQYF.

This clonotype turned up a few times. The chain joins TRBV6-2 or TRBV6-3 to TRBJ2-7; 9 nucleotides align to TRBD2. This CDR3 spans 15 amino acids. Germline V CDR1 and CDR2: MNHEY, SVGEGT. In DNA form, the CDR3 reads TGTGCGTCGGGCGCTCGGCTAGCGGGGACCTACGAGCAGTACTTC. Its protein is CASGARLAGTYEQYF.